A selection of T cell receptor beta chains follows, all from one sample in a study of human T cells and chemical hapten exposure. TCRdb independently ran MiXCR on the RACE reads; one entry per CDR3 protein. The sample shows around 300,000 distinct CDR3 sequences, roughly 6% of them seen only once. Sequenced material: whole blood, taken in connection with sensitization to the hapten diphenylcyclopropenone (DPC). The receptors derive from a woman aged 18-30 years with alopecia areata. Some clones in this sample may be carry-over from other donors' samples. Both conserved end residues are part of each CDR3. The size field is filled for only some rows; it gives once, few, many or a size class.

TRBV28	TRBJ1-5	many	CASSYNARQALFLQPQHF
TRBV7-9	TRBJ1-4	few	CASSPNIATNEKLFF
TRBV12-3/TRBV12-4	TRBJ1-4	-	CASSLVPGEEKLFF
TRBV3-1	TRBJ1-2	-	CASSRGGTYGYTF
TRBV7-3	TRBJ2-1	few	CASSLSDYNEQFF
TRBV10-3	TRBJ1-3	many	CAITDSGNTIYF
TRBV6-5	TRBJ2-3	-	CASSRTSRDTQYF
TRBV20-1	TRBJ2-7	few	CSASGTGGGEQYF
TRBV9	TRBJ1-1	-	CASSVGRQTEAFF
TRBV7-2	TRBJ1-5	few	CASSLWQGTDQPQHF
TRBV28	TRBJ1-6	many	CASSSGPTYNSPLHF
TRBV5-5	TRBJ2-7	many	CASSLGQTSTEQYF
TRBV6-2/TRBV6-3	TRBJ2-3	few	CASSPLPPSGDSTDTQYF
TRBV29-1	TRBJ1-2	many	CSVEGIQWEKDGYTF
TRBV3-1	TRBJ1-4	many	CASSPPATNEKLFF
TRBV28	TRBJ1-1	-	CASSFYGWVDIGLSAFF
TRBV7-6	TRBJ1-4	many	CASSLGGQGPTNEKLFF
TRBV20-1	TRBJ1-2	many	CSASQVRGNYGYTF
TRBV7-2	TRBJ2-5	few	CASSFRLAGEETQYF
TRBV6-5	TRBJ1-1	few	CASTTGQRTEAFF
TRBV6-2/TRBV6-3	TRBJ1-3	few	CASSSGPGNTIYF
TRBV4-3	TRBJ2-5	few	CASSSSSGLAEETQYF
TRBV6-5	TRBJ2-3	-	CASSYSSSEYPRSQYF
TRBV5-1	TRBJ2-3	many	CASSLGRGTDTDTQYF
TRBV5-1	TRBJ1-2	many	CASSFDGRDDGYTF
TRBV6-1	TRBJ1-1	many	CASKLQGGTEAFF
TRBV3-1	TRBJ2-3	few	CASSPPPPIDTQYF